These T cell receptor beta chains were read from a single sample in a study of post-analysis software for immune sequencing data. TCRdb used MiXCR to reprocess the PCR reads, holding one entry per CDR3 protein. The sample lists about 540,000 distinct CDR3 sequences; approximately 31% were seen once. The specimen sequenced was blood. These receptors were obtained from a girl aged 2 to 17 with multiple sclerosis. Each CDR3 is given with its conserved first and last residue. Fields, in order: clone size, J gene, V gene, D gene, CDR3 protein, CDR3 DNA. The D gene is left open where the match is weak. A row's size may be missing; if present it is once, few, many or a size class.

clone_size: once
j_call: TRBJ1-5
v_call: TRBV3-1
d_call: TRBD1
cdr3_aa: CASSRGQGFNQPQHF
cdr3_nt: TGTGCCAGCAGCCGTGGACAGGGATTCAATCAGCCCCAGCATTTT

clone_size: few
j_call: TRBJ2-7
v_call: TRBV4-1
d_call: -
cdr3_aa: CASNQGLRAYEQYF
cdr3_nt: TGCGCCAGCAACCAAGGGCTTCGGGCCTACGAGCAGTACTTC

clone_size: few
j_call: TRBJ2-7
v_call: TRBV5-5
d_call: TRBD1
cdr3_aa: CASSPDGTGSSYEQYF
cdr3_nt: TGTGCCAGCAGTCCTGACGGGACAGGGAGCTCCTACGAGCAGTACTTC

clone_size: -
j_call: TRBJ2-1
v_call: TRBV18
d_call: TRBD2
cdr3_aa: CASSTGTSGVEQFF
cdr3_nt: TGTGCCAGCTCAACCGGGACTAGCGGGGTTGAGCAGTTCTTC

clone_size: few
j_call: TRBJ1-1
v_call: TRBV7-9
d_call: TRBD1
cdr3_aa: CASSPPPGTGHGSFF
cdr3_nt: TGTGCCAGCAGCCCCCCCCCAGGGACAGGCCATGGGTCTTTCTTT

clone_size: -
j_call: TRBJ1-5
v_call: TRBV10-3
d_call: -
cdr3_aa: CAISESSRLQHF
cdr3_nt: TGTGCCATCAGTGAGTCATCAAGGCTCCAGCATTTT

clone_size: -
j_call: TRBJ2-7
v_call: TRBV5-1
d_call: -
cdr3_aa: CASSSNETGFYEQYF
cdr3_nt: TGCGCCAGCAGCTCCAACGAGACAGGATTCTACGAGCAGTACTTC

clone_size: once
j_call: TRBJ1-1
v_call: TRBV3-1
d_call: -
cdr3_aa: CASSQREKFSEAFF
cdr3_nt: TGTGCCAGCAGCCAAAGGGAGAAGTTCTCAGAAGCTTTCTTT

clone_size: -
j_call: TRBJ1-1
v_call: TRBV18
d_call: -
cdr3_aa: CASSRTGSVQIGAKAFF
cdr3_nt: TGTGCCAGCTCACGAACAGGGTCGGTACAGATAGGGGCCAAAGCTTTCTTT

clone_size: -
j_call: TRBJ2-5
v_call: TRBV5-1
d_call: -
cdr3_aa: CASSGGGAQETQYF
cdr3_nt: TGCGCCAGCAGCGGAGGTGGGGCTCAAGAGACCCAGTACTTC

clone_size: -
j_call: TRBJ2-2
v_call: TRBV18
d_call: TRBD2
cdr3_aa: CASSPEAGAYTGELFF
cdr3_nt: TGTGCCAGCTCACCAGAAGCGGGGGCCTACACCGGGGAGCTGTTTTTT

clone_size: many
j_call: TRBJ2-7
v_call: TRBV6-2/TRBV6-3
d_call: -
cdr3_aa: CASVKGGAFAYEQYF
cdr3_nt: TGTGCCAGCGTCAAAGGGGGGGCTTTCGCCTACGAGCAGTACTTC

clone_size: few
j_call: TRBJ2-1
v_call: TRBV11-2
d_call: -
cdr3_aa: CASSLDLKFGGLPRDNEQFF
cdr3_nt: TGTGCCAGCAGCTTAGATCTTAAGTTTGGGGGTCTTCCGAGGGACAATGAGCAGTTCTTC

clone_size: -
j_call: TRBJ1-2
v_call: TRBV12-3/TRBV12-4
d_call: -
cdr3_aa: CASQAPRDGGAHTF
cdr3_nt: TGCGCCAGTCAGGCACCGAGGGACGGTGGAGCGCACACCTTC

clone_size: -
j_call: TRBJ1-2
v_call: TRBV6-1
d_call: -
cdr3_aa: CASSEVGINRGRGYTF
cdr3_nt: TGTGCCAGCAGTGAAGTGGGGATCAACCGGGGGCGCGGCTACACCTTC

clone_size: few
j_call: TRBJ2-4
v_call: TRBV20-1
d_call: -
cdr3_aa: CSAQPFIAKNIQYF
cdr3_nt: TGCAGTGCCCAACCCTTCATAGCCAAAAACATTCAGTACTTC

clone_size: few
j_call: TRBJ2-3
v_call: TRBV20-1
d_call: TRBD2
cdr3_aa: CSASRGVGTDTLYF
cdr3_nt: TGCAGTGCTTCGCGGGGGGTGGGCACAGATACGCTGTATTTT

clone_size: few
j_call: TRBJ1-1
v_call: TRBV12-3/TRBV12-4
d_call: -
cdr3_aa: CASSTTGRTEAFF
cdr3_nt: TGTGCCAGCAGTACCACGGGGCGCACCGAAGCTTTCTTT

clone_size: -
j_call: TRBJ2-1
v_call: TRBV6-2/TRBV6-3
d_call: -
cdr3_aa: CASSSKPGQLTFF
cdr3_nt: TGTGCCAGCAGTTCTAAACCGGGACAACTTACGTTCTTC

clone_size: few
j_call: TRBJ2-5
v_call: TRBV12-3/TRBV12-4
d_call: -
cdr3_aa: CASSLPLGETQYF
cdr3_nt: TGTGCCAGCAGTTTACCCCTAGGAGAGACCCAGTACTTC

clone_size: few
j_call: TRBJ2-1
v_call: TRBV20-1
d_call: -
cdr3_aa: CSSLRPDNEQFF
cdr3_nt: TGCAGTTCTCTGAGGCCCGACAATGAGCAGTTCTTC

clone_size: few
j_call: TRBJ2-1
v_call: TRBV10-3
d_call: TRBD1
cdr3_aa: CAISPDRVGEQFF
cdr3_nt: TGTGCCATCAGTCCCGACAGGGTCGGGGAGCAGTTCTTC

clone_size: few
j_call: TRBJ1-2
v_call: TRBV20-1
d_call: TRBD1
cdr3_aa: CSAQSNRGELYGYTF
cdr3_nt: TGCAGTGCGCAAAGTAACAGGGGGGAGCTCTATGGCTACACCTTC

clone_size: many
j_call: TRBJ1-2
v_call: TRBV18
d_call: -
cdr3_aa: CASSPPAVNYGYTF
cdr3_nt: TGTGCCAGCTCACCCCCGGCAGTAAACTATGGCTACACCTTC

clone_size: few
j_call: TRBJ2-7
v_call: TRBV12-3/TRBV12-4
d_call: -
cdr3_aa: CASSLADGYEQYF
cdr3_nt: TGTGCCAGCAGTTTAGCGGACGGATACGAGCAGTACTTC

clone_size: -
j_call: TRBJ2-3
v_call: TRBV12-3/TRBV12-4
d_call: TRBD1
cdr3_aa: CASSPGQGQVDTDTQYF
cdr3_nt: TGTGCCAGCAGTCCCGGACAGGGGCAGGTGGACACAGATACGCAGTATTTT

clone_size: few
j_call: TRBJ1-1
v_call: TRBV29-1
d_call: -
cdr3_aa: CSVGEDTEAFF
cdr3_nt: TGCAGCGTGGGAGAGGACACTGAAGCTTTCTTT

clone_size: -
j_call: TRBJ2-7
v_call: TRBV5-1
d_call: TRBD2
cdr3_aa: CASSLVPQRGSSYNEQYF
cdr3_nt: TGCGCCAGCAGCTTGGTCCCCCAGCGGGGTAGCTCCTACAATGAGCAGTACTTC

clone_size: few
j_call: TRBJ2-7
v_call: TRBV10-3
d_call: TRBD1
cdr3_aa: CAILPGQGSGEQYF
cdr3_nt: TGTGCCATCCTCCCGGGACAGGGGTCTGGCGAGCAGTACTTC

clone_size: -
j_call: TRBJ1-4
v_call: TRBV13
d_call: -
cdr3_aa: CASTRQDNKKLFF
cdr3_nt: TGTGCCAGCACCCGACAGGATAATAAAAAACTGTTTTTT

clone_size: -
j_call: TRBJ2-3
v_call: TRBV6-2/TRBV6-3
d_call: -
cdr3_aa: CASDRGLSNTQYF
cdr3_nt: TGTGCCAGCGATCGGGGGTTGTCGAATACGCAGTATTTT

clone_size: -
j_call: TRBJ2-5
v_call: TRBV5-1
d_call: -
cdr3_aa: CASSLSPGVGETQYF
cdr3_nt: TGCGCCAGCAGCTTGTCCCCGGGTGTTGGAGAGACCCAGTACTTC

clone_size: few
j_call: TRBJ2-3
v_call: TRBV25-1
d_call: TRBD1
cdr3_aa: CASSEEATGFPTDTQYF
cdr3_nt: TGTGCCAGCAGCGAGGAGGCGACAGGGTTTCCCACAGATACGCAGTATTTT

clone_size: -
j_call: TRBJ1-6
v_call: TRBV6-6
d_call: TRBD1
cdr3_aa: CACRVARDSNSPLHF
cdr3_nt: TGTGCCTGCCGGGTGGCCAGGGACAGTAATTCACCCCTCCACTTT

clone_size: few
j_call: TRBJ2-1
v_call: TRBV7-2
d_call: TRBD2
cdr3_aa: CASSFASGVYNEQFF
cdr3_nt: TGTGCCAGCAGCTTCGCTAGCGGGGTATACAATGAGCAGTTCTTC

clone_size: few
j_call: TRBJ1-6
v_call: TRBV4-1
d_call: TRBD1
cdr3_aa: CASSQPGGRGISPLHF
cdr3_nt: TGCGCCAGCAGCCAACCAGGGGGCCGAGGGATTTCACCCCTCCACTTT

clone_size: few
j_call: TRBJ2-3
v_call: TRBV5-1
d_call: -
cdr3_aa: CASLLGQSTDTQYF
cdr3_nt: TGCGCCAGCCTTCTGGGGCAGAGCACAGATACGCAGTATTTT

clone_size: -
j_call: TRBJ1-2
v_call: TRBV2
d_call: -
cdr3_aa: CASSSVGVNGYTF
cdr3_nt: TGTGCCAGCAGTTCCGTGGGGGTGAATGGCTACACCTTC

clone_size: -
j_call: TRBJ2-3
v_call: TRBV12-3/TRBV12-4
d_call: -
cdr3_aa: CASSLGGGGGTSTDTQYF
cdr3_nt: TGTGCCAGCAGTTTAGGTGGGGGTGGAGGCACTAGCACAGATACGCAGTATTTT

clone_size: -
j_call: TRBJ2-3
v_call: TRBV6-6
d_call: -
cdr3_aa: CASSYSREGTDTQYF
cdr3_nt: TGTGCCAGCAGTTACTCCAGGGAAGGCACAGATACGCAGTATTTT

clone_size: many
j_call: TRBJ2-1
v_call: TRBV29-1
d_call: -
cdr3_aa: CSGAPSYNEQFF
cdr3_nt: TGCAGCGGGGCGCCCTCCTACAATGAGCAGTTCTTC

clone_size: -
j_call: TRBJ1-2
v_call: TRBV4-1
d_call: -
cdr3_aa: CASSQDPARKSYTF
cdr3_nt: TGCGCCAGCAGCCAAGATCCAGCCAGGAAATCCTACACCTTC

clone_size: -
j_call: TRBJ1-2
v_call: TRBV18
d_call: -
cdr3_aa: CASSPPRGARKNYGYTF
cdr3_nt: TGTGCCAGCTCACCACCGAGAGGGGCTCGTAAAAACTATGGCTACACCTTC

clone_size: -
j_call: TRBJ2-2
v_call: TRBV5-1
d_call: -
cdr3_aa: CASSLRLEANTGELFF
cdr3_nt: TGCGCCAGCAGCTTGAGGCTCGAAGCGAACACCGGGGAGCTGTTTTTT

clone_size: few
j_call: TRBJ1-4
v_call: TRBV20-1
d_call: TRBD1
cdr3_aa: CSASSYDRGPFNEKLFF
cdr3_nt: TGCAGTGCTAGTAGTTATGACAGGGGCCCCTTTAATGAAAAACTGTTTTTT